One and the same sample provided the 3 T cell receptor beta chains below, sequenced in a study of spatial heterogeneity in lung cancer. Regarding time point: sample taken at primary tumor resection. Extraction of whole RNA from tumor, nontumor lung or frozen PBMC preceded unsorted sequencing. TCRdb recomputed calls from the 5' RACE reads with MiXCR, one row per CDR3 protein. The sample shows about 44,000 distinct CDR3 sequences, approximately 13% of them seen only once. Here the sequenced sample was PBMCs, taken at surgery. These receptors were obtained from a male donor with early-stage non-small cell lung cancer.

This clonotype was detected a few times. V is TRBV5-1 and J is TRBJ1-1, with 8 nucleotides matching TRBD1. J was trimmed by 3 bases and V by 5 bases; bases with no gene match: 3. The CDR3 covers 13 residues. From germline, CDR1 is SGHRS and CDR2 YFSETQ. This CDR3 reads CASRQGEDTEAFF. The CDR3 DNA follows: TGCGCCAGCAGACAGGGGGAGGACACTGAAGCTTTCTTT. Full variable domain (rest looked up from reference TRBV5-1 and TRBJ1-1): KAGVTQTPRYLIKTRGQQVTLSCSPISGHRSVSWYQQTPGQGLQFLFEYFSETQRNKGNFPGRFSGRQFSNSRSEMNVSTLELGDSALYLCASRQGEDTEAFFGQGTRLTVV.

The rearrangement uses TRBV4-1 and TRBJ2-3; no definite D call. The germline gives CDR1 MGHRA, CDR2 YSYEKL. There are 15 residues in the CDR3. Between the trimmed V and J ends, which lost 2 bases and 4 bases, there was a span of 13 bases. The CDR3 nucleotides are TGCGCCAGCAGCCAAACTATGATCAGCCCAGATACGCAGTATTTT. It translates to CASSQTMISPDTQYF.

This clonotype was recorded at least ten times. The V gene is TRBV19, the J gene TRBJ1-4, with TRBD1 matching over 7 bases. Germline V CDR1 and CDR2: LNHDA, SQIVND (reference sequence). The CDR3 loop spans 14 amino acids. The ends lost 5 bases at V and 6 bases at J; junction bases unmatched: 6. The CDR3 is CASSAGQYDEKLFF. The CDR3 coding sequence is TGTGCCAGTAGTGCGGGACAGTACGATGAAAAACTGTTTTTT.